This TCR beta chain was retrieved from a study of shared clonotypes between healthy human individuals. Findings and caveats of the study: Memory subsets generally showed lower estimated richness than naive subsets. Researchers sampled only blood; tissue repertoires likely differ.

On this clone itself: Its antigen remains unidentified. The sample holds other DNA sequences that translate to the same CDR3.

V lost 3 bases to trimming and J lost 3 bases; unmatched junction nucleotides: 4. Germline V gene sequence: CDR1 MNHEY, CDR2 SVGAGI. The CDR3 has 14 amino acids. CD45RO-negative, CCR7-selected cells formed the naive CD8 fraction, which excluded terminally differentiated effector memory CD45RA+ cells. The study enrolled healthy HIV-negative adults without recent acute infections or vaccinations as donors. Running of the assay took place at deep level. The data were produced by immunoSEQ multiplex PCR, yet TCRdb's version contains in-frame clones alone and is incomplete. Among millions of clones, about 93% were seen once, and the ten largest hold over 1.5%.

V usage is TRBV6-5 and J usage is TRBJ2-7; 8 nucleotides agree with TRBD1. The TCR sequence derives from a man aged 18 to 30 in good health. Some clones in this sample may be carry-over from other donors' samples. Sequences were obtained from naive CD8+ T cells from PBMCs. The CDR3 nucleotides are TGTGCCAGCAGTTATGACAGGGGAAACTACGAGCAGTACTTC. Its protein product is CASSYDRGNYEQYF.